The 2 T cell receptor beta chains reported below all come from one sample, sequenced in a study of PD-1 blockade in mismatch repair-deficient tumors. The data were produced by immunoSEQ multiplex PCR, yet TCRdb's version contains in-frame clones alone and is incomplete. The sample gives about 100,000 clones, approximately 80% of which show up once; 6.3% is in the top ten. Sample: peripheral blood, taken approximately 35 weeks after starting pembrolizumab. The source of these receptors is an adult with mismatch repair-deficient cancer.

CDR3 DNA sequence: TGTGCCACCAGCAGAGGGCTCGGGGCAGATACGCAGTATTTT. It codes for CATSRGLGADTQYF. The chain carries TRBV15 and TRBJ2-3; perhaps TRBD2 as D (5 bases). Deletions cut 1 base from V and 4 bases from J, with 9 bases between. There are 14 residues in the CDR3. Germline V lookup: CDR1 LNHNV, CDR2 YYDKDF (reference sequence). Using reference TRBV15 and TRBJ2-3 for the parts outside the CDR3, the full variable domain is DAMVIQNPRYQVTQFGKPVTLSCSQTLNHNVMYWYQQKSSQAPKLLFHYYDKDFNNEADTPDNFQSRRPNTSFCFLDIRSPGLGDTAMYLCATSRGLGADTQYFGPGTRLTVL.

This clone was seen a handful of times. The same CDR3 can be traced to other DNA sequences in this sample. This rearrangement joins TRBV5-6 to TRBJ2-2, with D uncertain. Germline V lookup: CDR1 SGHDT, CDR2 YYEEEE. This CDR3 is built from 14 residues. Trimming shortened V by 0 bases and J by 1 base, and 4 bases separated the two germline ends. CDR3 sequence (DNA): TGTGCCAGCAGCTTGGGAAGGAACACCGGGGAGCTGTTTTTT. As protein: CASSLGRNTGELFF.